The 10 T cell receptor beta chains listed next were all sequenced from one sample in a study of T cell repertoires in cytomegalovirus infection. For these TCRs, the target antigens are not known. TCRdb reprocessed the reads via MiXCR and lists one record per CDR3 protein. Here the sample spans 650,000 to 900,000 distinct CDR3 sequences, around a third being singletons. The starting material was cultured CD8+ T cells from PBMCs, obtained from culture after CMV antigen stimulation. Receptors were obtained from a human donor in good health (CMV status not recorded). Some clones in this sample may be carry-over from other donors' samples.

In its sample, this clonotype was seen a few times. The chain recombines TRBV27 with TRBJ1-1; D possibly corresponds to TRBD1 (5 bases). The germline V gene encodes CDR1 MNHEY and CDR2 SMNVEV (reference sequence). Trimming took 8 bases from V and 2 from J, leaving 15 bases between them. This CDR3 region has 14 residues. The CDR3 region is CASGSSGPNTEAFF. In DNA, the CDR3 is TGTGCCAGCGGATCCTCGGGGCCTAACACTGAAGCTTTCTTT.

On this clonotype: Germline is not matched at one junction end, which may reflect a read error. This chain joins TRBV9 and TRBJ2-1; 11 nucleotides agree with TRBD2. Germline assignment: CDR1 SGDLS and CDR2 YYNGEE. The CDR3 runs to 15 residues. This CDR3 is CANSPGLAAYNEQFF. Written as DNA, the CDR3 is TGTGCCAACAGCCCGGGACTAGCGGCATACAATGAGCAGTTCTTC.

J is TRBJ2-3 and V is TRBV12-3 or TRBV12-4; 8 bases line up with TRBD1. Trimming removed 4 bases from V and 3 bases from J; junction bases left unmatched: 12. This CDR3 has 17 residues. The CDR3 DNA follows: TGTGCCAGCAGTTGGAGGGTACAGGGGGAACCTACAGATACGCAGTATTTT. Translation: CASSWRVQGEPTDTQYF.

This clonotype was counted only a few times. CDR3 bases: TGTGCCAGCAGTACAGGGAGTAGCAATCAGCCCCAGCATTTT. Residues: CASSTGSSNQPQHF. The V gene is TRBV12-3 or TRBV12-4, the J gene TRBJ1-5, with D perhaps matching TRBD1 (6 bases). This CDR3 is built from 14 residues. The V end lost 5 bases, the J end lost 0 bases, and 8 bases lay between the germline ends.

This clonotype was counted many times. This chain uses TRBV7-2 with TRBJ2-7; D is possibly TRBD1 or TRBD2 (6 bases each). In germline, CDR1 is SGHTA, CDR2 FQGNSA. Trimming removed 4 bases from V and 2 bases from J, with 12 bases in between. This CDR3 is 14 amino acids long. CDR3 sequence: CASSWGARPYEQYV. The CDR3 DNA is TGTGCCAGCAGCTGGGGGGCGAGGCCCTACGAGCAGTACGTC.

This clonotype was recorded at least ten times. V and J are TRBV7-8 and TRBJ1-3; 7 nucleotides agree with TRBD1. CDR1 and CDR2 (germline): SGHVS, FQNEAQ. This CDR3 region has 18 residues. The junction had 11 bases not matched to a gene; V was cut back by 1 base and J by 2 bases. The CDR3 nucleotides read TGTGCCAGCAGCTTAGATTTCTATACTACAGGGGCTGGAAACACCATATATTTT. It translates to CASSLDFYTTGAGNTIYF.

On this clonotype: Relative to the germline gene, one junction end is altered; a read error may explain this. The chain employs TRBV28 and TRBJ2-3; D is uncertain. Germline loops: CDR1 MDHEN, CDR2 SYDVKM. This CDR3 has 12 amino acids. For the CDR3, the DNA is TGTGCCAACAGTAACCTCGCCGATACGCAGTATTTT. It yields the protein CANSNLADTQYF.

This clonotype has more than one count but fewer than ten. The chain uses TRBV7-8 and TRBJ2-2; maybe TRBD1 (5 bases). This CDR3 comprises 14 residues. Trimming removed 11 bases at V and 0 bases at J, with 13 bases between. Germline assignment: CDR1 SGHVS and CDR2 FQNEAQ. CDR3 in DNA: TGTGCCGCGGAGACAGAATCGAACACCGGGGAGCTGTTTTTT. This codes for CAAETESNTGELFF. Complete variable domain (other parts from reference TRBV7-8 and TRBJ2-2): GAGVSQSPRYKVAKRGQDVALRCDPISGHVSLFWYQQALGQGPEFLTYFQNEAQLDKSGLPSDRFFAERPEGSVSTLKIQRTQQEDSAVYLCAAETESNTGELFFGEGSRLTVL.

This sequence joins TRBV10-2 and TRBJ1-1; the D is unclear. V lost 5 bases and J lost 6, with 10 bases in between. The CDR3 length is 12 residues. CDR1 WSHSY and CDR2 SAAADI come from the germline V gene. Written as DNA, the CDR3 is TGCGCCAGCAGTCGAATGGCGGCTGAAGCTTTCTTT. Its translation: CASSRMAAEAFF.

This clonotype was detected many times. This chain joins TRBV7-8 and TRBJ2-3, with D tentatively TRBD2 (6 bases). The length of the CDR3 is 14 residues. V lost 6 bases to trimming and J lost 2 bases, with 12 bases between them. Germline V CDR1 and CDR2: SGHVS, FQNEAQ. The DNA for the CDR3 is TGTGCCAGCAGGACTAGTTACTCCACAGATACGCAGTATTTT. Translated, it gives CASRTSYSTDTQYF.